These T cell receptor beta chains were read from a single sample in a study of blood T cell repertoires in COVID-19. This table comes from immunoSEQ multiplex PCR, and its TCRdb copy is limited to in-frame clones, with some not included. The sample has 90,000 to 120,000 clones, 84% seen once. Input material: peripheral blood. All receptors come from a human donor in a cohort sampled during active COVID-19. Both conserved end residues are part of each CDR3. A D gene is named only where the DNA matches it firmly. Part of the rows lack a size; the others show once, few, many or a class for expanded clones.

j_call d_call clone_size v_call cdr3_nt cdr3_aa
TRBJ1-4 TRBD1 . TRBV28 TGTGCCAGCAGCGGACAGGGAGGGGAAAAACTGTTTTTT CASSGQGGEKLFF
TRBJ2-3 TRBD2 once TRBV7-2 TGTGCCAGCAGCTTAGGACCCGGCGCGGGAGGGGCAGATACGCAGTATTTT CASSLGPGAGGADTQYF
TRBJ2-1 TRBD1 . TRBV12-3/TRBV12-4 TGTGCCAGCAGTTTCCCGACAGGGAATGAGCAGTTCTTC CASSFPTGNEQFF
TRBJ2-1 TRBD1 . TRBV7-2 TGTGCCACCGCACGGGACAGGGGAAACAATGAGCAGTTCTTC CATARDRGNNEQFF
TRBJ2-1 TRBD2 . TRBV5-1 TGCGCCAGCAGCCTCAGGACTAGCGGGAGTAAGGATGAGCAGTTCTTC CASSLRTSGSKDEQFF
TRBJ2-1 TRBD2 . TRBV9 TGTGCCAGCAGCCCCGGGACTAGCTGGGGGGGTTACAATGAGCAGTTCTTC CASSPGTSWGGYNEQFF
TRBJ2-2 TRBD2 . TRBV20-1 TGCAGTGCTAGTTCCGGGACTAGCGGGAACACCGGGGAGCTGTTTTTT CSASSGTSGNTGELFF
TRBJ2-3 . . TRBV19 TGTGCCACCCGGGAGGGGACAGGGTTTACAGATACGCAGTATTTT CATREGTGFTDTQYF
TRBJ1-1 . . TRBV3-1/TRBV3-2 TGTGCCAGCAGCCAAGGGGAGGCGCCAGCTTTCTTT CASSQGEAPAFF
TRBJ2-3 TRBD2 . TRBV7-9 TGTGCCAGCAGCTTAGGTGGACTAGCGGGGCCGCTCGGCACAGATACGCAGTATTTT CASSLGGLAGPLGTDTQYF
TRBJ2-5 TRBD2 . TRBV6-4 TGTGCCAGCAGGCCGAGGGTGGGACTAGCGGGAGAGACCCAGTACTTC CASRPRVGLAGETQYF
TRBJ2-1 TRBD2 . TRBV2 TGTGCCAGCAGTGGATTAGCGGGAGGGGGGTTCTTC CASSGLAGGGFF
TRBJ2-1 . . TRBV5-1 TGCGCCAGCAGCTTAGGGGACATCAATGAGCAGTTCTTC CASSLGDINEQFF
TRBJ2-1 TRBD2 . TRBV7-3 TGTGCCAGCAGCTCCTTGGCTAGCGGGAGAGCTACTGAGCAGTTCTTC CASSSLASGRATEQFF
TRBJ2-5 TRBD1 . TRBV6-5 TGTGCCAGCAGGGGGGACAGGGGGCGTAAAGGGGCCCAGTACTTC CASRGDRGRKGAQYF
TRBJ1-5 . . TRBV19 TGTGCCAGTAGTATAATGGGCTGGAAAAACCAGCCCCAGCATTTT CASSIMGWKNQPQHF
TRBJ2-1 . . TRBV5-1 TGCGCCAGCAGCCTAATCGGGGTTTACTACAATGAGCAGTTCTTC CASSLIGVYYNEQFF
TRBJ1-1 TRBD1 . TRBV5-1 TGCGCCAGCAGCTTGGTAGGGGGCTCTGAAGCTTTCTTT CASSLVGGSEAFF
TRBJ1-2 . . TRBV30 TGTGCCTGGGGGAGCGGGATCGGCTACACCTTC CAWGSGIGYTF
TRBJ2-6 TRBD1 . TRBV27 TGTGCCAGCAGCTTATCCAGGGGGCCCGGGGCCAACGTCCTGACTTTC CASSLSRGPGANVLTF
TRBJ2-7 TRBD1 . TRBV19 TGTGCCAGTAGAAGACAGGGATCCTCCTACGAGCAGTACTTC CASRRQGSSYEQYF
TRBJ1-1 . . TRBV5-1 TGCGCCAGCAGCGCCGGGAGCCCCTTCCCCACTGAAGCTTTCTTT CASSAGSPFPTEAFF
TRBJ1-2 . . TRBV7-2 TGTGCCAGCAGGCGTGCTACCTCCCAATATGGCTACACCTTC CASRRATSQYGYTF
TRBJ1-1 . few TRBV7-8 TGTGCCAGCAGCTTAGTTCAGGGGACCACTGAAGCTTTCTTT CASSLVQGTTEAFF
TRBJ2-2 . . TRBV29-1 TGCAGCGTTGGCCAGGCGAACACCGGGGAGCTGTTTTTT CSVGQANTGELFF
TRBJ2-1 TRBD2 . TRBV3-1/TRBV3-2 TGTGCCAGCAGCCGGACTAGCGGGAGTGGCGAGCAGTTCTTC CASSRTSGSGEQFF
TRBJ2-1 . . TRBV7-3 TGTGCCAGCAGTCAAGGAGGGGATGAGCAGTTCTTC CASSQGGDEQFF
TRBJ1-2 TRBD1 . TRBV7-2 TGTGCCAGCAGCTCTCCCACCAGGGACAGGGGTGGAAGGGATGGCTACACCTTC CASSSPTRDRGGRDGYTF
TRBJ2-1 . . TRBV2 TGTGCCAGCGACGCGGGGTGGAATGAGCAGTTCTTC CASDAGWNEQFF
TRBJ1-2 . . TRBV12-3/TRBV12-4 TGTGCCAGCAGTGGACTTAACTATGGCTACACCTTC CASSGLNYGYTF
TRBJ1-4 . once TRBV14 TGTGCCAGCAGCCGTCTCCCGGGAGGGGGAAAGGGCGAAAAACTGTTTTTT CASSRLPGGGKGEKLFF
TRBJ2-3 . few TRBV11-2 TGTGCCAGCAGCTTAGTTGCGGGCACAGATACGCAGTATTTT CASSLVAGTDTQYF
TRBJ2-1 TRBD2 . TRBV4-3 TGCGCCAGCAGATCTACTAGCGCCGACAATGAGCAGTTCTTC CASRSTSADNEQFF
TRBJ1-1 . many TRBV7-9 TGTGCCAGCAGCCCCCTCAACACTGAAGCTTTCTTT CASSPLNTEAFF
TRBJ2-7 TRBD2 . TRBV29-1 TGCAGCGTTGGCTCTAGGACTAGCGGCTACGAGCAGTACTTC CSVGSRTSGYEQYF
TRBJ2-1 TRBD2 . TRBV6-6 TGTGCCAGCAGGCAGCGGGAGGGCCATTACAATGAGCAGTTCTTC CASRQREGHYNEQFF
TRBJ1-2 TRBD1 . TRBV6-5 TGTGCCAGCAGCAGAGGACAGGAGTCTATAGAAGGCTACACCTTC CASSRGQESIEGYTF
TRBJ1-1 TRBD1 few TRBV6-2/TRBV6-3 TGTGCCAGCAGCCGACAGGGTACGTACACTGAAGCTTTCTTT CASSRQGTYTEAFF
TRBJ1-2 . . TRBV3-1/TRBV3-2 TGTGCCAGCAGCCAAGTGAGTTATGGCTACACCTTC CASSQVSYGYTF
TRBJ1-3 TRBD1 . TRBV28 TGTGCCACCCAGGGGGCGTTGGGAAACACCATATATTTT CATQGALGNTIYF
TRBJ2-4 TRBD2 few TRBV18 TGTGCCAGCTCACCACTAGCGGGAGCTGATGTCAAAAACATTCAGTACTTC CASSPLAGADVKNIQYF